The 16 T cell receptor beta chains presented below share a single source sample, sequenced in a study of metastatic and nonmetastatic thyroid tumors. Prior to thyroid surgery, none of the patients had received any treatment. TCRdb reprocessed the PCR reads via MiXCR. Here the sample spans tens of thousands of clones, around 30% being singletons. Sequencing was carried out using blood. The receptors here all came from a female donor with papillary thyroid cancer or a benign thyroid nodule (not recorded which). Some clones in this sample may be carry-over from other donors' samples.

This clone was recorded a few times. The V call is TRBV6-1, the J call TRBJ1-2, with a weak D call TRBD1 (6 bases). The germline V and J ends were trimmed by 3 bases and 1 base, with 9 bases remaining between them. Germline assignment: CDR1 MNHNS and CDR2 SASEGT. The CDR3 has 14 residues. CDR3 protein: CASSEGDNNYGYTF. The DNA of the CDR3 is TGTGCCAGCAGTGAGGGGGACAATAACTATGGCTACACCTTC.

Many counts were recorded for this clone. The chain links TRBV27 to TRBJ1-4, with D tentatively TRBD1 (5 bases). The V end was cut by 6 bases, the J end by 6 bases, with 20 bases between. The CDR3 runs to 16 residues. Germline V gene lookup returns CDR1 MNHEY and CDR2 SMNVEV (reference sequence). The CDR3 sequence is CASSLTMGTTDEKLFF. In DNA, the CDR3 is TGTGCCAGCAGCCTTACTATGGGGACTACAGATGAAAAACTGTTTTTT.

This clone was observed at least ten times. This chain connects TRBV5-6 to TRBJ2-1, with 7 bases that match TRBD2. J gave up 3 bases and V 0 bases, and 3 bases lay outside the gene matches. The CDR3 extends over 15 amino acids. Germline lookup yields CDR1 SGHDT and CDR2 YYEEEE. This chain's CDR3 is CASSLEGRDYNEQFF. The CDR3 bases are TGTGCCAGCAGCTTGGAAGGGAGGGACTACAATGAGCAGTTCTTC.

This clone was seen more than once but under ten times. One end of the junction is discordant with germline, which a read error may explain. This chain's CDR3 is CASSRRTVPDTQYF. The CDR3 nucleotides read TGTGCCAGCAGCCGCAGGACAGTTCCAGATACACAGTATTTT. The chain has TRBV2 and TRBJ2-3, with D possibly matching TRBD1 (6 bases). This CDR3 spans 14 amino acids. Germline CDR1 SNHLY, CDR2 FYNNEI.

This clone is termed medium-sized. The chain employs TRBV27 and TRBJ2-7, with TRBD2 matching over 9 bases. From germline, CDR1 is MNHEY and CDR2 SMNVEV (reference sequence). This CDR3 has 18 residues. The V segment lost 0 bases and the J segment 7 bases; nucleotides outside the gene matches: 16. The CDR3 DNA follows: TGTGCCAGCAGTTTATCTGGAGGGGTGGCGGGAGGGCTTGGGGAGCAGTACTTC. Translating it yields CASSLSGGVAGGLGEQYF.

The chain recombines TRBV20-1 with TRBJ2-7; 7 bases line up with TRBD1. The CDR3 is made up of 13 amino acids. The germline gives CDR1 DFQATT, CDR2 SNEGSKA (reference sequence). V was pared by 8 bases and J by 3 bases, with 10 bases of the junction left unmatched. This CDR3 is CSPQGQINYEQYF. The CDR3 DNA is TGCAGTCCCCAGGGACAGATTAACTACGAGCAGTACTTC.

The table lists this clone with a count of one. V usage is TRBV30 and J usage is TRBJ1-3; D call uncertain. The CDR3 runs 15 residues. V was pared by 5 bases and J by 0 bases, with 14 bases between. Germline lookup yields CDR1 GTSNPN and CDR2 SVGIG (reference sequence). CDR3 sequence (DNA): TGTGCCTGGGGTTCGGACTTTAGCTCTGGAAACACCATATATTTT. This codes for CAWGSDFSSGNTIYF. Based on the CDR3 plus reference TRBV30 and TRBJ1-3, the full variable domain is SQTIHQWPATLVQPVGSPLSLECTVEGTSNPNLYWYRQAAGRGLQLLFYSVGIGQISSEVPQNLSASRPQDRQFILSSKKLLLSDSGFYLCAWGSDFSSGNTIYFGEGSWLTVV.

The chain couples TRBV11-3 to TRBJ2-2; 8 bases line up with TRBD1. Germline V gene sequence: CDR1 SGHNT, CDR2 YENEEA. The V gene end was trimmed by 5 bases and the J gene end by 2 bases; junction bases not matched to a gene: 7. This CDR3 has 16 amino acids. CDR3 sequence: CASSPGGGTNTGELFF. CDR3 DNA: TGTGCCAGCAGCCCAGGGGGCGGGACTAACACCGGGGAGCTGTTTTTT.

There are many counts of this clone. The CDR3 region is CASRAGAGIHEQYF. In nucleotides, the CDR3 is TGCGCCAGCAGGGCAGGGGCTGGTATCCACGAGCAGTACTTC. The chain links TRBV10-1 to TRBJ2-7; possibly TRBD1 for D (6 bases). V shed 6 bases and J shed 5 bases, with 17 bases lying between them. This CDR3 is built from 14 residues. From germline, CDR1 is WNHNN and CDR2 SYGVQD (reference sequence).

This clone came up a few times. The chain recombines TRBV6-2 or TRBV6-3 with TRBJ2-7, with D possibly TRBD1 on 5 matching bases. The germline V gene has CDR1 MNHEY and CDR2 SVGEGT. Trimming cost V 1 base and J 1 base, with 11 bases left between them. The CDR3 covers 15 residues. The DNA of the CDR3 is TGTGCCAGCAGTTACTGGCAGGGAAGTTCCTACGAGCAGTACTTC. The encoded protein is CASSYWQGSSYEQYF.

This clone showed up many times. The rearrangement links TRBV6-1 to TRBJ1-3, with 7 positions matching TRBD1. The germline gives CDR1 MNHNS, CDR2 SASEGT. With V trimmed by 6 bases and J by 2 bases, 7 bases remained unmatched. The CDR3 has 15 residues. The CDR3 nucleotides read TGTGCCAGCAGAGAGACAGGGAGCACTGGAAACACCATATATTTT. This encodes CASRETGSTGNTIYF.

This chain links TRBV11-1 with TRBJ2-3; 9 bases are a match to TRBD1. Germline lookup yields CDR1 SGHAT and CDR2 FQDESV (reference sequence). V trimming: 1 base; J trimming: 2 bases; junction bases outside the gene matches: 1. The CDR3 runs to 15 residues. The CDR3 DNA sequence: TGTGCCAGCAGCTTAGACAGGGGGCACACAGATACGCAGTATTTT. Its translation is CASSLDRGHTDTQYF.

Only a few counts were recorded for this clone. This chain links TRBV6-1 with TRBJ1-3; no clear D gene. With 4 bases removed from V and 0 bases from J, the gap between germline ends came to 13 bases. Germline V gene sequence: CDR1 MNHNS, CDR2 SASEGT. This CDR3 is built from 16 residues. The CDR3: CASSAIRLGSGNTIYF. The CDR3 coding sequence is TGTGCCAGCAGTGCTATCAGACTCGGCTCTGGAAACACCATATATTTT.

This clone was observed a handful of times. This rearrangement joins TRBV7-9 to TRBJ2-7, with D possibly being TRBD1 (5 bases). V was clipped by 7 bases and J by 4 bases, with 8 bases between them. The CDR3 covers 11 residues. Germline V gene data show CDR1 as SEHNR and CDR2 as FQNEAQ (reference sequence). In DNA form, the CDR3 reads TGTGCCAGCACCCAGGGATACGAGCAGTACTTC. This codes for CASTQGYEQYF.

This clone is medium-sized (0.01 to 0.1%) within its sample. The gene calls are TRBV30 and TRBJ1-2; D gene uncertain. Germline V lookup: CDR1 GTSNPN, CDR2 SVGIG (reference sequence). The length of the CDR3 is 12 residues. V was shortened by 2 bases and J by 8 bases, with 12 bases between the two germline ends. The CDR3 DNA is TGTGCCTGGAGTCCCAACCCTACGGGCTACACCTTC. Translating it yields CAWSPNPTGYTF.

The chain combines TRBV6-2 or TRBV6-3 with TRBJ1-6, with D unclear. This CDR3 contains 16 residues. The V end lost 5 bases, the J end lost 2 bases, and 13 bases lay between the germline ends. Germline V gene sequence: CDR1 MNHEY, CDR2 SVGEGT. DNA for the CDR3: TGTGCCAGCAGTAGCCGTCCCGGCGCCTATAATTCACCCCTCCACTTT. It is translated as CASSSRPGAYNSPLHF.